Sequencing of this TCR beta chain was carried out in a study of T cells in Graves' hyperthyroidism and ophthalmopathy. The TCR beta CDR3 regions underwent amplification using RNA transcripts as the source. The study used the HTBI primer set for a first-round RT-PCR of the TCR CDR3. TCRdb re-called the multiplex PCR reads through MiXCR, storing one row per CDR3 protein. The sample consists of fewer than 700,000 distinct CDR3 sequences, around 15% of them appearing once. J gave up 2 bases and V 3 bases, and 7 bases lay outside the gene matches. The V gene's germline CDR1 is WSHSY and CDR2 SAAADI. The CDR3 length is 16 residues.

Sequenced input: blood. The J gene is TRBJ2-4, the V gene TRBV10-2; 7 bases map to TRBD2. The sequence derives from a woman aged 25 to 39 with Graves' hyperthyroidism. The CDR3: CASSDGGTLTKNIQYF. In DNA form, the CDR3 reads TGCGCCAGCAGTGACGGGGGGACGCTAACCAAAAACATTCAGTACTTC.